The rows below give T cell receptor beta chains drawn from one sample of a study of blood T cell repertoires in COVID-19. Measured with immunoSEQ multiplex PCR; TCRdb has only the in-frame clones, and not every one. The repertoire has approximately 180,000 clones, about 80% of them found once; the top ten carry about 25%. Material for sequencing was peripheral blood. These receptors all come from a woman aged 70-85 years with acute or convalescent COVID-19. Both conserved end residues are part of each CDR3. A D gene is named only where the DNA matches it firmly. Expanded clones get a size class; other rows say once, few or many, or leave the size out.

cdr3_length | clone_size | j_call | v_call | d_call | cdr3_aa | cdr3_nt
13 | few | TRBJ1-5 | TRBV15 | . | CATGDGLNQPQHF | TGTGCCACCGGCGATGGGCTGAATCAGCCCCAGCATTTT
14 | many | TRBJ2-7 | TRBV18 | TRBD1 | CASSPGTGTYEQYF | TGTGCCAGCTCACCTGGGACAGGGACCTACGAGCAGTACTTC
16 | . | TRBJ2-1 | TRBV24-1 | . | CATSGLGVPAQDEQFF | TGTGCCACCAGTGGGTTAGGGGTTCCCGCCCAAGACGAGCAGTTCTTC
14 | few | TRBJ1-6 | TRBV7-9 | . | CASSGQADNSPLHF | TGTGCCAGCAGCGGCCAGGCTGATAATTCACCCCTCCACTTT
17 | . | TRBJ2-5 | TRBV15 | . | CATSREKGGRGGETQYF | TGTGCCACCAGCAGAGAAAAGGGCGGGAGAGGGGGAGAGACCCAGTACTTC
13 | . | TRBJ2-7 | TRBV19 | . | CASTPEGSYEQYF | TGTGCCAGTACCCCGGAGGGTTCCTACGAGCAGTACTTC
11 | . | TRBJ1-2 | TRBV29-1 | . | CSVQRGGGYTF | TGCAGCGTCCAGAGGGGAGGTGGCTACACCTTC
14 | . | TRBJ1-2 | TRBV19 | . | CASSTTFRDMGYTF | TGTGCCAGTAGTACCACCTTCAGGGATATGGGCTACACCTTC
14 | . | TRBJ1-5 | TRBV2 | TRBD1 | CASSTGGGNQPQHF | TGTGCCAGCAGTACAGGGGGAGGCAATCAGCCCCAGCATTTT
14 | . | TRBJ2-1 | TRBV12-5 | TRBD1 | CASAPPWTGGSAFF | TGTGCTAGTGCCCCACCTTGGACAGGGGGAAGTGCGTTCTTC
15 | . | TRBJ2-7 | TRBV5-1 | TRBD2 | CASSFGLAESYEQYF | TGCGCCAGCAGCTTCGGACTAGCGGAATCCTACGAGCAGTACTTC
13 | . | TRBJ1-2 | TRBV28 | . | CASSLSRDYGYTF | TGTGCCAGCAGTTTGAGCAGGGACTATGGCTACACCTTC
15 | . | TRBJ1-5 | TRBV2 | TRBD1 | CASSVTGGFHQPQHF | TGTGCCAGCAGCGTGACAGGGGGCTTCCATCAGCCCCAGCATTTT
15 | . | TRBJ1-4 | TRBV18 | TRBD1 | CASSPRTGRGEKLFF | TGTGCCAGCTCACCACGGACAGGCAGAGGTGAAAAACTGTTTTTT
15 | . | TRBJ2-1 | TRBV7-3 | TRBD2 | CASSLVSGTYNEQFF | TGTGCCAGCAGCTTAGTTAGCGGGACGTACAATGAGCAGTTCTTC
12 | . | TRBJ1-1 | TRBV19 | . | CASSQGNTEAFF | TGTGCCAGTTCACAGGGGAACACTGAAGCTTTCTTT
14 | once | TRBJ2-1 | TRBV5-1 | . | CASSVGTIYNEQFF | TGCGCCAGCAGCGTCGGGACAATTTACAATGAGCAGTTCTTC
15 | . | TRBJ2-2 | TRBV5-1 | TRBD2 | CASNFSPGGPGELFF | TGCGCCAGCAACTTTTCCCCGGGAGGACCCGGGGAGCTGTTTTTT
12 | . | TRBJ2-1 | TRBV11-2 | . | CASSQIHNEQFF | TGTGCCAGCAGCCAAATTCACAATGAGCAGTTCTTC
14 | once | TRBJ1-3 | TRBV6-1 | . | CASSEGSSGNTIYF | TGTGCCAGCAGTGAGGGGAGCTCTGGAAACACCATATATTTT
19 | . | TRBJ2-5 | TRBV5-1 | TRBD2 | CASSWTLGATSGSQETQYF | TGCGCCAGCAGCTGGACCCTCGGGGCTACTAGCGGGAGCCAAGAGACCCAGTACTTC
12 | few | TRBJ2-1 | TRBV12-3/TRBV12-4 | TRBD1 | CASSGDSREQFF | TGTGCCAGCAGTGGGGACAGTAGAGAGCAGTTCTTC
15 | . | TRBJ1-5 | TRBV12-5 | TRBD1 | CASGLTGGRNQPQHF | TGTGCTAGTGGTTTGACAGGGGGGAGGAATCAGCCCCAGCATTTT
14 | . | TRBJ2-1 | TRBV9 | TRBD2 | CASSVGGSYNEQFF | TGTGCCAGCAGCGTAGGCGGGAGCTACAATGAGCAGTTCTTC
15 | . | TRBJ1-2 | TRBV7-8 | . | CASTPGPGANYGYTF | TGTGCCAGCACCCCCGGGCCAGGGGCTAACTATGGCTACACCTTC
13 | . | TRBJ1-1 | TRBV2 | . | CASSRGSPTEAFF | TGTGCCAGCAGCCGCGGCAGTCCCACTGAAGCTTTCTTT
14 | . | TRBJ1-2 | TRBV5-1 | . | CASSSGGVDYGYTF | TGCGCCAGCAGCTCTGGGGGGGTGGACTATGGCTACACCTTC
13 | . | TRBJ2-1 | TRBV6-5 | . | CASSYRSSNEQFF | TGTGCCAGCAGTTACCGATCGAGCAATGAGCAGTTCTTC
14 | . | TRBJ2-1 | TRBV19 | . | CASSTFTSVNEQFF | TGTGCCAGTAGTACCTTCACTAGTGTCAATGAGCAGTTCTTC
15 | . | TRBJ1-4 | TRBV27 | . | CASSLTPGWQEKLFF | TGTGCCAGCAGTCTTACCCCAGGGTGGCAGGAAAAACTGTTTTTT
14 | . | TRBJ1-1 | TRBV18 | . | CASRKDILNTEAFF | TGTGCCAGCCGAAAGGACATACTCAACACTGAAGCTTTCTTT
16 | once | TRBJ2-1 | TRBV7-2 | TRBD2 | CASSLASGGPYNEQFF | TGTGCCAGCAGCTTAGCGTCGGGAGGGCCCTACAATGAGCAGTTCTTC
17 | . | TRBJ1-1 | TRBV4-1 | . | CASTTPFDGGVRTEAFF | TGCGCCAGCACCACCCCGTTTGACGGGGGTGTTAGGACTGAAGCTTTCTTT
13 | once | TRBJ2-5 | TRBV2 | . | CASRAGLSETQYF | TGTGCCAGTCGGGCGGGGCTGTCTGAGACCCAGTACTTC
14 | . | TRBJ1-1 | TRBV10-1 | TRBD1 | CASLGDRYNTEAFF | TGCGCCAGCCTTGGGGACAGATATAACACTGAAGCTTTCTTT
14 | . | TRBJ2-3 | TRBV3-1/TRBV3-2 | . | CASSRDTRTDTQYF | TGTGCCAGCAGCCGGGACACACGCACAGATACGCAGTATTTT
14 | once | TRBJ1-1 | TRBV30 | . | CAWSWGQGRTEAFF | TGTGCCTGGAGCTGGGGGCAGGGTCGGACTGAAGCTTTCTTT